One sample yielded the 14 T cell receptor beta chains listed below, sequenced in a study of T cells in localized non-small cell lung cancer. Repertoires were generated with immunoSEQ multiplex PCR, while TCRdb's copy carries only in-frame clones and drops some. The sample includes approximately 23,000 clones, 85% to 90% of them seen just once. Material: peripheral blood, obtained before any cancer treatment. Receptor source: a male donor at least 60 years old with stage I lung adenocarcinoma.

This chain's CDR3 is CASSGGGYSYEQYF. In DNA form, the CDR3 reads TGTGCCAGCAGCGGCGGGGGCTACTCCTACGAGCAGTACTTC. This rearrangement joins TRBV28 to TRBJ2-7, with D possibly TRBD2 on 7 matching bases. The V gene lost 6 bases and the J gene lost 0 bases, with 12 bases spanning the gap. The CDR3 loop spans 14 amino acids. Germline values: CDR1 MDHEN, CDR2 SYDVKM. The full variable domain, in which reference TRBV28 and TRBJ2-7 provide the parts outside the CDR3, is DVKVTQSSRYLVKRTGEKVFLECVQDMDHENMFWYRQDPGLGLRLIYFSYDVKMKEKGDIPEGYSVSREKKERFSLILESASTNQTSMYLCASSGGGYSYEQYFGPGTRLTVT.

CDR3 region: CASSPWRRETQYF. DNA for the CDR3: TGTGCCAGCTCACCGTGGCGACGGGAGACCCAGTACTTC. The V gene is TRBV18, the J gene TRBJ2-5, with D uncertain. The ends were cut back, 3 bases at V and 5 bases at J, with 10 bases in the middle. In germline, CDR1 is KGHSH, CDR2 LQKENI. The CDR3 runs 13 residues. Using reference TRBV18 and TRBJ2-5 for the parts outside the CDR3, the full variable domain is NAGVMQNPRHLVRRRGQEARLRCSPMKGHSHVYWYRQLPEEGLKFMVYLQKENIIDESGMPKERFSAEFPKEGPSILRIQQVVRGDSAAYFCASSPWRRETQYFGPGTRLLVL.

This clone appeared once. The rearrangement links TRBV5-1 to TRBJ2-7; 7 bases are shared with TRBD1. The length of the CDR3 is 14 residues. Per the germline V gene, CDR1 is SGHRS and CDR2 is YFSETQ. V was clipped by 7 bases and J by 2 bases; unmatched bases: 9. The chain's CDR3 is CASRWGQTTYEQYF. The DNA for the CDR3 is TGCGCCAGCCGGTGGGGACAGACGACCTACGAGCAGTACTTC.

This chain links TRBV7-2 with TRBJ1-1; TRBD1 is a possible D gene (6 bases). The ends were cut back, 5 bases at V and 0 bases at J, with 10 bases in the middle. CDR1 is SGHTA and CDR2 is FQGNSA in the germline V gene. CDR3 length equals 14 residues. The CDR3 nucleotides are TGTGCCAGCAGCCCCGGGGGCGTGAACACTGAAGCTTTCTTT. As protein: CASSPGGVNTEAFF.

The chain combines TRBV7-2 with TRBJ1-1, with D possibly being TRBD1 (6 bases). This CDR3 is 15 amino acids long. Germline assignment: CDR1 SGHTA and CDR2 FQGNSA. V lost 5 bases to trimming and J lost 5 bases, with 18 bases between them. As DNA, the CDR3 is TGTGCCAGCAGCCCCCGAGGGGGGACTTCTACTGAAGCTTTCTTT. Protein: CASSPRGGTSTEAFF.

The J gene is TRBJ1-2, the V gene TRBV10-1, with D perhaps TRBD1 (6 bases). Trimming took off 8 bases at V and 4 bases at J, with 20 bases between the two ends. CDR1 WNHNN and CDR2 SYGVQD come from the germline V gene (reference sequence). The CDR3 extends over 15 amino acids. CDR3 residues: CASRLDRFPTYGYTF. CDR3 sequence (DNA): TGCGCCAGCCGCCTCGACAGGTTCCCCACCTATGGCTACACCTTC.

The chain couples TRBV9 to TRBJ2-1; 12 bases map to TRBD2. The germline gives CDR1 SGDLS, CDR2 YYNGEE. The CDR3 consists of 17 residues. V trimming: 0 bases; J trimming: 7 bases; junction bases outside the gene matches: 8. The CDR3 DNA is TGTGCCAGCAGCGTAGCTCTGGGACTAGCGGGTCGGAATGAGCAGTTCTTC. Translating gives CASSVALGLAGRNEQFF. The whole variable domain, filled in from reference TRBV9 and TRBJ2-1, reads DSGVTQTPKHLITATGQRVTLRCSPRSGDLSVYWYQQSLDQGLQFLIQYYNGEERAKGNILERFSAQQFPDLHSELNLSSLELGDSALYFCASSVALGLAGRNEQFFGPGTRLTVL.

The chain is built from TRBV6-5 and TRBJ2-1; 11 bases are a match to TRBD2. CDR3 length equals 15 residues. Germline-derived CDR1 and CDR2 are MNHEY and SVGAGI. J gave up 2 bases and V 8 bases, and 5 bases lay outside the gene matches. The CDR3 DNA reads as TGTGCCAGCGGGAGACTAGCGGGAACCTACAATGAGCAGTTCTTC. Translating gives CASGRLAGTYNEQFF.

The chain has TRBV7-2 and TRBJ2-7; no clear D gene. Trimming left V 5 bases short and J 7 bases short, with 12 bases between. The CDR3 consists of 12 residues. Germline values: CDR1 SGHTA, CDR2 FQGNSA. The CDR3 DNA reads as TGTGCCAGCAGCCCCTACTTTGGTGAGCAGTACTTC. Its translation: CASSPYFGEQYF.

The J gene is TRBJ1-2, the V gene TRBV6-5; tentative D call: TRBD1 (5 bases). The V gene lost 2 bases and the J gene lost 4 bases, with 8 bases spanning the gap. Germline assignment: CDR1 MNHEY and CDR2 SVGAGI. The CDR3 is 13 amino acids. The CDR3 protein is CASSYRGVYGYTF. The CDR3 DNA sequence: TGTGCCAGCAGTTACCGGGGGGTCTATGGCTACACCTTC.

This chain links TRBV28 with TRBJ1-2; a possible D gene is TRBD1 (5 bases). The CDR3 totals 14 residues. Germline V gene lookup returns CDR1 MDHEN and CDR2 SYDVKM. Trimming pared 8 bases from V and 7 bases from J, leaving 20 bases between. The CDR3 spells CASSWGRETVGYTF. The DNA for the CDR3 is TGTGCCAGCTCTTGGGGCAGGGAGACGGTTGGCTACACCTTC.

V and J are TRBV7-7 and TRBJ2-1; 10 bases are shared with TRBD1. Germline V gene lookup returns CDR1 SSHAT and CDR2 FNYEAQ (reference sequence). The trim removed 5 bases at V and 10 bases at J, leaving 11 bases unmatched. CDR3 length equals 15 residues. DNA of the CDR3: TGTGCCAGCAGCCCCGAGGGACAGGGGCAGAGAGAGCAGTTCTTC. It codes for CASSPEGQGQREQFF.

This clone was found once. V and J are TRBV9 and TRBJ2-2; D is possibly TRBD2 (6 bases). The CDR3 runs 14 residues. Trimming pared 4 bases from V and 4 bases from J, leaving 11 bases between. CDR1 and CDR2 (germline): SGDLS, YYNGEE. The CDR3 coding sequence is TGTGCCAGCAGCTTGCAGGGAGGCACCGGGGAGCTGTTTTTT. Encoded protein: CASSLQGGTGELFF.

The chain links TRBV4-3 to TRBJ2-5; 10 nucleotides agree with TRBD2. Germline V gene lookup returns CDR1 LGHNA and CDR2 YSLEER. This CDR3 contains 15 residues. V trimming: 4 bases; J trimming: 5 bases; junction bases outside the gene matches: 7. The DNA for the CDR3 is TGCGCCAGCAGCCCTGAGCGGGGGGGAGGGGAGACCCAGTACTTC. Translated: CASSPERGGGETQYF.